This TCR beta chain was recorded in a study of cytomegalovirus exposure and HLA in healthy donors. Study summary: Among the 300 to 500 genotyped donors, over 70% were placed in the Caucasian-associated ancestry cluster.

The germline gives CDR1 LNHDA, CDR2 SQIVND (reference sequence). V lost 5 bases and J lost 0, with 14 bases in between. The CDR3 loop spans 16 amino acids. General study results and limits: Later on, a genetic analysis was performed. It linked a missense variant in DCLRE1C with V- and J-gene trimming of TCR beta. In an earlier analysis, most TCR beta V segments were productive about 87% or about 30% of the time.

At sampling all donors were nominally healthy, likely with unrecorded immune exposures. Comment on this clone: What it binds is not known.

PCR amplification relied on 60 Vbeta primers (plus 13 Jbeta primers). Method: immunoSEQ multiplex PCR; TCRdb's copy keeps in-frame clones and lacks some. The sample carries roughly 120,000 clones, 81% recorded once. The specimen sequenced was PBMCs. This chain connects TRBV19 to TRBJ1-5; a weak D match, TRBD1 (5 bases). This TCR was sampled from a middle-aged woman in good health and CMV-seronegative. The CDR3 bases are TGTGCCAGTAGTTCTGAAGGACACCTTAGCAATCAGCCCCAGCATTTT. This encodes CASSSEGHLSNQPQHF. The whole variable domain, remainder taken from reference TRBV19 and TRBJ1-5, is DGGITQSPKYLFRKEGQNVTLSCEQNLNHDAMYWYRQDPGQGLRLIYYSQIVNDFQKGDIAEGYSVSREKKESFPLTVTSAQKNPTAFYLCASSSEGHLSNQPQHFGDGTRLSIL.